This T cell receptor (beta chain) was recorded in a study of cytomegalovirus exposure and HLA in healthy donors. Study-wide context: Falling in the Caucasian-associated ancestry cluster were 65% to 90% of under 500 genotyped donors.

Study results and caveats: Reported performance of the classifier showed diagnosis of cytomegalovirus status with high specificity and sensitivity.

Remarks on this clone: Its target is not known.

A multiplex PCR was run with 60 Vbeta primers and 13 Jbeta primers. In the original analysis: Later, tens of millions of unique TCR beta chains were counted in an analysis, and approximately 10 million of them were shared. Clones were read by immunoSEQ multiplex PCR, and TCRdb kept only the in-frame ones, dropping some. That table is the source of V, J and clone size, and D and trimming were worked out from the DNA. The sample consists of 150,000 to 200,000 clones, 75% to 80% of them appearing once. CDR3 size: 16 residues. V lost 4 bases and J lost 2, with 19 bases in between. In germline, CDR1 is SGHRS, CDR2 YFSETQ.

Sequences were obtained from PBMCs. The source of this sequence is a middle-aged man in good health and CMV-seropositive. The chain is built from TRBV5-1 and TRBJ2-7, with D tentatively TRBD1 (6 bases). CDR3 DNA: TGCGCCAGCAGCGCCTCACCAGGGGCTAAAACCTACGAGCAGTACTTC. It specifies CASSASPGAKTYEQYF.